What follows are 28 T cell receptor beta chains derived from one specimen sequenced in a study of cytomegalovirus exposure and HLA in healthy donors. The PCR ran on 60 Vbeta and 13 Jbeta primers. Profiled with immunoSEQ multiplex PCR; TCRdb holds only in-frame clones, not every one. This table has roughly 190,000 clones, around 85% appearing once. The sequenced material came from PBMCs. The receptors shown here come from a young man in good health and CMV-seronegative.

This chain's CDR3 is CAWSRGLAVEQYF. The CDR3 DNA is TGTGCCTGGAGTCGTGGACTAGCGGTAGAGCAGTACTTC. The chain carries TRBV30 and TRBJ2-7, with 10 positions matching TRBD2. There are 13 residues in the CDR3. The V gene end was trimmed by 2 bases and the J gene end by 7 bases; junction bases not matched to a gene: 5. Germline V gene sequence: CDR1 GTSNPN, CDR2 SVGIG (reference sequence).

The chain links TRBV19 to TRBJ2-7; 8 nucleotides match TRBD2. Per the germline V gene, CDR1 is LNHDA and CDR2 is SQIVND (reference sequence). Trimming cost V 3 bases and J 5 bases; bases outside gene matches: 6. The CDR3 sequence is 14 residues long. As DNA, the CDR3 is TGTGCCAGTAGTATCGGGGGGGTCGGAAACGAGCAGTACTTC. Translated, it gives CASSIGGVGNEQYF.

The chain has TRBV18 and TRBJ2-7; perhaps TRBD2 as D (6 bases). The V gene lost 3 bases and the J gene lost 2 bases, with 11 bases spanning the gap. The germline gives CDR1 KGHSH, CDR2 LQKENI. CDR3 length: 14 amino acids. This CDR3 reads CASSPLAVTYEQYF. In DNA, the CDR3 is TGTGCCAGCTCACCGTTAGCGGTTACCTACGAGCAGTACTTC.

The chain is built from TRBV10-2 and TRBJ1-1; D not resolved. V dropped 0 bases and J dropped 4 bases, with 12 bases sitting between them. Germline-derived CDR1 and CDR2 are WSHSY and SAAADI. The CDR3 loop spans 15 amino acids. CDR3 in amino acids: CASSESRSEVTEAFF. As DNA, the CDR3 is TGCGCCAGCAGTGAGTCGCGGAGTGAAGTCACTGAAGCTTTCTTT.

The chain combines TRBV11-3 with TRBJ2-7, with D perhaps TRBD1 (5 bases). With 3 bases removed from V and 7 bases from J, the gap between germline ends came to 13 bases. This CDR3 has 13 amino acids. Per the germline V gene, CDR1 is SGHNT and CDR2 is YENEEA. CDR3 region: CASSFSPGREQYF. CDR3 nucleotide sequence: TGTGCCAGCAGCTTTAGTCCAGGGCGGGAGCAGTACTTC. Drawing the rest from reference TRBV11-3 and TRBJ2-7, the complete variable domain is EAGVVQSPRYKIIEKKQPVAFWCNPISGHNTLYWYLQNLGQGPELLIRYENEEAVDDSQLPKDRFSAERLKGVDSTLKIQPAELGDSAVYLCASSFSPGREQYFGPGTRLTVT.

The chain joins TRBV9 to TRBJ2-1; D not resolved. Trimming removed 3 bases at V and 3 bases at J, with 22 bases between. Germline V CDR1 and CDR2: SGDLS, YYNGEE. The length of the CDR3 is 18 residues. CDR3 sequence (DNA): TGTGCCAGCAGCGGTCCTTCCGCGATAGTCTCAAACTACAATGAGCAGTTCTTC. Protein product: CASSGPSAIVSNYNEQFF.

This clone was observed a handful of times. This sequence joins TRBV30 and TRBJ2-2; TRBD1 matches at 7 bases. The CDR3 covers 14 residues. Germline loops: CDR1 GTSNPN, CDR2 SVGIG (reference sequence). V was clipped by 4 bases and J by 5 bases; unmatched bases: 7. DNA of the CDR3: TGTGCCTGGAAGTCAGGGGGAGATACCGGGGAGCTGTTTTTT. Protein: CAWKSGGDTGELFF.

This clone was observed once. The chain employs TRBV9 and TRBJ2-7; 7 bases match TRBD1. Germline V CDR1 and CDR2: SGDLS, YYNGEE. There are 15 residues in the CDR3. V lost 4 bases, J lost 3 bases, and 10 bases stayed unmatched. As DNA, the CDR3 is TGTGCCAGCAGCCTAACGGAAGGGGGCGTCTACGAGCAGTACTTC. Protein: CASSLTEGGVYEQYF.

CDR3 bases: TGCGCCAGCAGCGCTAACACAGGCCAAGAGACCCAGTACTTC. Translating gives CASSANTGQETQYF. The rearrangement uses TRBV4-3 and TRBJ2-5; tentative D call: TRBD1 (5 bases). The CDR3 length is 14 residues. Germline CDR1 and CDR2: LGHNA and YSLEER. V lost 5 bases, J lost 1 base, and 11 bases lay in between.

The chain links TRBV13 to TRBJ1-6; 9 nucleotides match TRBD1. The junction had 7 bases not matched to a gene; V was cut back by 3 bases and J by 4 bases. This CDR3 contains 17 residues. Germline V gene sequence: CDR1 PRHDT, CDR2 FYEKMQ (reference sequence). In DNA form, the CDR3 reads TGTGCCAGCAGCTTCGCGGACAGGGGTACTTATAATTCACCCCTCCACTTT. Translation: CASSFADRGTYNSPLHF.

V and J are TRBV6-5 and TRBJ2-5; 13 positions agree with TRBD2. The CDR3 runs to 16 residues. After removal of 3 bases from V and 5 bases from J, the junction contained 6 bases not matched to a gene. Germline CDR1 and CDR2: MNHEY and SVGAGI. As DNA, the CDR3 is TGTGCCAGCAGTTATGGACTAGCGGGAGCTTGGGAGACCCAGTACTTC. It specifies CASSYGLAGAWETQYF.

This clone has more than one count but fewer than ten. The CDR3 coding sequence is TGTGCCAGCAGCTTGGGTCGCGGGAGGTCCAATGAGCAGTTCTTC. Its translation is CASSLGRGRSNEQFF. This chain uses TRBV5-4 with TRBJ2-1; the match to TRBD2 covers 8 bases. The germline V gene has CDR1 SGHNT and CDR2 YYREEE (reference sequence). CDR3 length equals 15 residues. V lost 0 bases, J lost 6 bases, and 5 bases stayed unmatched. Full variable domain (rest looked up from reference TRBV5-4 and TRBJ2-1): ETGVTQSPTHLIKTRGQQVTLRCSSQSGHNTVSWYQQALGQGPQFIFQYYREEENGRGNFPPRFSGLQFPNYSSELNVNALELDDSALYLCASSLGRGRSNEQFFGPGTRLTVL.

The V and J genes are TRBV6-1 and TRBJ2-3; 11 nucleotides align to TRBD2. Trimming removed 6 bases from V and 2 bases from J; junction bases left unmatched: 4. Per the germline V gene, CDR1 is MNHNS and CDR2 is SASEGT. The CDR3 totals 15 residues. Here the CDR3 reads CASRVAGGITDTQYF. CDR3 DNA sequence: TGTGCCAGCAGGGTAGCGGGGGGGATCACAGATACGCAGTATTTT.

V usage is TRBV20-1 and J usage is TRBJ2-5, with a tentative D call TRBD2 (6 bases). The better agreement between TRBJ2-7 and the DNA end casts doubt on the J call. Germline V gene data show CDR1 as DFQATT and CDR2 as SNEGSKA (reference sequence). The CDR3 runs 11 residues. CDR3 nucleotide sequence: TGCAGTGCCGATGGCGGGAACGAGCAGTACTTC. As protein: CSADGGNEQYF.

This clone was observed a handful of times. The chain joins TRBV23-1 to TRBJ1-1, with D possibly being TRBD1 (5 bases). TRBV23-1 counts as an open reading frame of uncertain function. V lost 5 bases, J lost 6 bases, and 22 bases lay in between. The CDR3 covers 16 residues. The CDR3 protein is CASSWGGGLWSAEAFF. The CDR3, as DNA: TGCGCCAGCAGTTGGGGCGGAGGGCTTTGGAGTGCTGAAGCTTTCTTT.

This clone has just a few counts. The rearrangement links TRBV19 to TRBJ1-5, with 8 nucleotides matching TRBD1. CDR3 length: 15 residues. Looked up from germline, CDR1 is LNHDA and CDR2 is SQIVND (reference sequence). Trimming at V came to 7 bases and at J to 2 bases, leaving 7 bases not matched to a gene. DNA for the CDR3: TGTGCCAGTAATAACGACAGGGGCGGCAATCAGCCCCAGCATTTT. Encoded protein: CASNNDRGGNQPQHF.

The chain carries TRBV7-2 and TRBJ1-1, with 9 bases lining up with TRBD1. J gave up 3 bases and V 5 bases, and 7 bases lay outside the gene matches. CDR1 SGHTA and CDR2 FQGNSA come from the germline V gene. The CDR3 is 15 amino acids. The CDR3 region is CASSPRDRADTEAFF. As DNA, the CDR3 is TGTGCCAGCAGCCCTCGGGACAGGGCGGACACTGAAGCTTTCTTT.

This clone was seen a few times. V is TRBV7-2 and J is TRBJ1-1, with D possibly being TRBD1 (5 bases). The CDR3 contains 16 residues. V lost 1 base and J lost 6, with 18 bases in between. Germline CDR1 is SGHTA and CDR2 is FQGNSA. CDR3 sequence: CASSLGAGLLGAEAFF. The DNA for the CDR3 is TGTGCCAGCAGCTTAGGGGCGGGACTTCTCGGGGCTGAAGCTTTCTTT.

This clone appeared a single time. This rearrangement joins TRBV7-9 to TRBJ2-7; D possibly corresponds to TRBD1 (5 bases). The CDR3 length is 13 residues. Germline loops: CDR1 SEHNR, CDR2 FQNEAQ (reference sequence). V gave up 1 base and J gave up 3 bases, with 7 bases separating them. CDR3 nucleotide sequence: TGTGCCAGCAGCTTAGGACAGAACTACGAGCAGTACTTC. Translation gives CASSLGQNYEQYF.

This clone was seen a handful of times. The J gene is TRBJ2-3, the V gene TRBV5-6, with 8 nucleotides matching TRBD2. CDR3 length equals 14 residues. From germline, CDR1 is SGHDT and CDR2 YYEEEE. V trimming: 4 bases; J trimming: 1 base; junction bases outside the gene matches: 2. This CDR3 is CASSKLAGTDTQYF. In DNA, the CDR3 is TGTGCCAGCAGCAAACTAGCGGGCACAGATACGCAGTATTTT. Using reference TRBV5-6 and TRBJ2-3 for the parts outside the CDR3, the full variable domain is DAGVTQSPTHLIKTRGQQVTLRCSPKSGHDTVSWYQQALGQGPQFIFQYYEEEERQRGNFPDRFSGHQFPNYSSELNVNALLLGDSALYLCASSKLAGTDTQYFGPGTRLTVL.

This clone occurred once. Here the CDR3 DNA reads TGTGCCAGCACCTTACCGGGGACAAGAGAGCAGTTCTTC. The encoded protein is CASTLPGTREQFF. The V call is TRBV28, the J call TRBJ2-1; D possibly corresponds to TRBD1 (6 bases). This CDR3 comprises 13 residues. Per the germline V gene, CDR1 is MDHEN and CDR2 is SYDVKM. V shed 7 bases and J shed 10 bases, with 17 bases lying between them. The entire variable domain, with the rest obtained from reference TRBV28 and TRBJ2-1, is as follows: DVKVTQSSRYLVKRTGEKVFLECVQDMDHENMFWYRQDPGLGLRLIYFSYDVKMKEKGDIPEGYSVSREKKERFSLILESASTNQTSMYLCASTLPGTREQFFGPGTRLTVL.

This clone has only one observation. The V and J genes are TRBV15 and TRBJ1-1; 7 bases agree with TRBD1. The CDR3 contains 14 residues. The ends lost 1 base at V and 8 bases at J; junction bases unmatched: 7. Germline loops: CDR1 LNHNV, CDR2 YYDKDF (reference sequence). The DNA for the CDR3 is TGTGCCACCAGCAGAGTACACCGGGACAGCGAAGCTTTCTTT. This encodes CATSRVHRDSEAFF.

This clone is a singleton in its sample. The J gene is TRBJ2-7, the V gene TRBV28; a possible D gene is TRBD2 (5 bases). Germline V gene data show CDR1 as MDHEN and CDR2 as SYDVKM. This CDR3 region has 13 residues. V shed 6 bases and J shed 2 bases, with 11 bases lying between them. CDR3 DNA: TGTGCCAGCAGGCCGGGATCTCCCTACGAGCAGTACTTC. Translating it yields CASRPGSPYEQYF.

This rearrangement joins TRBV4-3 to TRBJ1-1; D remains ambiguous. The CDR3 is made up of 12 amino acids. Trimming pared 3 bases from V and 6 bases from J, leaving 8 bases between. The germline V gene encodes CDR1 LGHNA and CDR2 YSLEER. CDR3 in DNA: TGCGCCAGCAGCCAGATCCTACCTGAAGCTTTCTTT. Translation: CASSQILPEAFF.

CDR3 nucleotide sequence: TGTGCCAGCAGCCACGCGGAGAGCTCCTATAATTCACCCCTCCACTTT. Its translation: CASSHAESSYNSPLHF. V and J are TRBV7-6 and TRBJ1-6; D is uncertain. The CDR3 consists of 16 residues. Germline V gives CDR1 SGHVS, CDR2 FNYEAQ. Between the trimmed V and J ends, which lost 5 bases and 0 bases, there was a span of 11 bases.

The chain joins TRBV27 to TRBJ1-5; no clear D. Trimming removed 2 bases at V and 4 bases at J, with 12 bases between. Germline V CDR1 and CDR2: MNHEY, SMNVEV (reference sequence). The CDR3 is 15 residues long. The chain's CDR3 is CASSLEGLGNQPQHF. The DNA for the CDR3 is TGTGCCAGCAGTTTAGAGGGATTGGGAAATCAGCCCCAGCATTTT.

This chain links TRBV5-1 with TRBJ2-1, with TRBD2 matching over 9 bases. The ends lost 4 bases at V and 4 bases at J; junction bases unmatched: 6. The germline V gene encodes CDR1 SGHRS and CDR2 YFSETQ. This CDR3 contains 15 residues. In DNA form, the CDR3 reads TGCGCCAGCAGCAGGCGGGGGGGCCCATACAATGAGCAGTTCTTC. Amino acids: CASSRRGGPYNEQFF.

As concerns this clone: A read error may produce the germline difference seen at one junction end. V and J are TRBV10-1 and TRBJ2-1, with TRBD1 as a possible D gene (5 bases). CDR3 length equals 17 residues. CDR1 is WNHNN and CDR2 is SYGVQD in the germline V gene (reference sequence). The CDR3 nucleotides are TGCGCCAACAGTCCGACGACAGCCAAGTTCGACTACAATGAGCAGTTCTTC. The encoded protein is CANSPTTAKFDYNEQFF.